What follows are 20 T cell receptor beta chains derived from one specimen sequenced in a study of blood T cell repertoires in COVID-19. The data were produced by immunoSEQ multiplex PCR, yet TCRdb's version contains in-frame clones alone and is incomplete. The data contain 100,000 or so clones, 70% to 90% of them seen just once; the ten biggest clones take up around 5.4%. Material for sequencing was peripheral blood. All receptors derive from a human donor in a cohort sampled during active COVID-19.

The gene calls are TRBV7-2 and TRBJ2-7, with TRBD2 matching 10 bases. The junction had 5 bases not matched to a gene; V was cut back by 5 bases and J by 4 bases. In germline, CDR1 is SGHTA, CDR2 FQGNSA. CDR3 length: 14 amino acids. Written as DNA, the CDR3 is TGTGCCAGCAGCCTAAGGACTAGCGGTTACGAGCAGTACTTC. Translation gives CASSLRTSGYEQYF.

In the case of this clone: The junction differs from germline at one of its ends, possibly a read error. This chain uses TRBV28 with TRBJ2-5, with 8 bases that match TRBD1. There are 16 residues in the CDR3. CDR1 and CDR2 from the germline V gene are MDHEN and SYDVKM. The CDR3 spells CASNLGRGTGQETQYF. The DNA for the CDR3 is TGTGCCAGCAATTTAGGGAGAGGGACAGGTCAAGAGACCCAGTACTTC.

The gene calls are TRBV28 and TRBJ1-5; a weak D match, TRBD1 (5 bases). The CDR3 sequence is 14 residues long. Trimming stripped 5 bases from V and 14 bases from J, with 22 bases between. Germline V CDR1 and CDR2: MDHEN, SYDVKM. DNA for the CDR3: TGTGCCAGCAGTGGGGACTCTAACCGTCTTAAAGAGCATTTT. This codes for CASSGDSNRLKEHF.

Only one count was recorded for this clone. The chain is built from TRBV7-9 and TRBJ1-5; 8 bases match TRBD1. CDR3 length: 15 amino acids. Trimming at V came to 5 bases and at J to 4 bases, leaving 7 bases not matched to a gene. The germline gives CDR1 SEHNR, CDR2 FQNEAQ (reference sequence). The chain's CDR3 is CASSNGQGRNQPQHF. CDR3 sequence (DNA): TGTGCCAGCAGCAATGGACAGGGACGAAATCAGCCCCAGCATTTT.

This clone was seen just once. The CDR3 nucleotides are TGTGCCAGTACCAATACCTTCCGGGGGACCGGGGAGCTGTTTTTT. Its protein product is CASTNTFRGTGELFF. The chain couples TRBV19 to TRBJ2-2; perhaps TRBD2 as D (6 bases). The CDR3 length is 15 residues. V was clipped by 7 bases and J by 5 bases, with 17 bases between them. The V gene's germline CDR1 is LNHDA and CDR2 SQIVND (reference sequence).

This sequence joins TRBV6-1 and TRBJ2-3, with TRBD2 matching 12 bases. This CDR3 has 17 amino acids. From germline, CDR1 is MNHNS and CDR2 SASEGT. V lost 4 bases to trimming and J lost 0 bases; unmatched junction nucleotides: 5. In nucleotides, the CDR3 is TGTGCCAGCAGTGCCACTAGCGGGAGGACTAGCACAGATACGCAGTATTTT. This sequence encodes CASSATSGRTSTDTQYF.

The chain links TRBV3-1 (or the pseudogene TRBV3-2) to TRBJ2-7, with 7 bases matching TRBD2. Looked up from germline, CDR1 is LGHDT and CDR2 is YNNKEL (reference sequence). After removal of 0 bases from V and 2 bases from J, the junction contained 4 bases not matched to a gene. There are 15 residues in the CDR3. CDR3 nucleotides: TGTGCCAGCAGCCAAGAGGGGGGGAGGACCTACGAGCAGTACTTC. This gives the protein CASSQEGGRTYEQYF.

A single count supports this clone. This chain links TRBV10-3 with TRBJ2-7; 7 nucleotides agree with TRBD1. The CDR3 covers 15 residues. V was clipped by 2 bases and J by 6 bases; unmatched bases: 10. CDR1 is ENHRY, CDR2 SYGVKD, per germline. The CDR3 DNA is TGTGCCATCAGTGAGACGACAGGGAGCAGCAGCGAGCAGTACTTC. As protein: CAISETTGSSSEQYF.

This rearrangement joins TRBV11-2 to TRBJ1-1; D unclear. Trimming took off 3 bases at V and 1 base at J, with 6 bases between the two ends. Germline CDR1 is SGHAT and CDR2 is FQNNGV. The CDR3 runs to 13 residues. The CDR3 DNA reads TGTGCCAGCAGCTTCACAAGGAACACTGAAGCTTTCTTT. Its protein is CASSFTRNTEAFF. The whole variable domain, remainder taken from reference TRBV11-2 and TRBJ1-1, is EAGVAQSPRYKIIEKRQSVAFWCNPISGHATLYWYQQILGQGPKLLIQFQNNGVVDDSQLPKDRFSAERLKGVDSTLKIQPAKLEDSAVYLCASSFTRNTEAFFGQGTRLTVV.

The CDR3 nucleotides are TGTGCCAGCAGCTTAGGGTCAGGGGAAAAACTGTTTTTT. It yields the protein CASSLGSGEKLFF. V gene TRBV11-2 combines with J gene TRBJ1-4; D possibly corresponds to TRBD1 (5 bases). The germline V gene encodes CDR1 SGHAT and CDR2 FQNNGV. The CDR3 is 13 residues long. V was shortened by 1 base and J by 8 bases, with 8 bases between the two germline ends.

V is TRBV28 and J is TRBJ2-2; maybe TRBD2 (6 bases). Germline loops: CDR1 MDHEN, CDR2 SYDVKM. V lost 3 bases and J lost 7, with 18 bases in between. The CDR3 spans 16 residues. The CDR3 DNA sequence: TGTGCCAGCAGTTTGGGTTATCTGCGGGATAACGGGGAGCTGTTTTTT. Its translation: CASSLGYLRDNGELFF.

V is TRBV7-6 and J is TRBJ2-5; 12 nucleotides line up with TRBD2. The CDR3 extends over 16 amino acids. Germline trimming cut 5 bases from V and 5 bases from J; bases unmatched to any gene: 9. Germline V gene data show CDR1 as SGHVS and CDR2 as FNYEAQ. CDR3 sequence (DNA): TGTGCCAGCAGCATCGGGACTAGCGGGCGACATGAGACCCAGTACTTC. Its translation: CASSIGTSGRHETQYF.

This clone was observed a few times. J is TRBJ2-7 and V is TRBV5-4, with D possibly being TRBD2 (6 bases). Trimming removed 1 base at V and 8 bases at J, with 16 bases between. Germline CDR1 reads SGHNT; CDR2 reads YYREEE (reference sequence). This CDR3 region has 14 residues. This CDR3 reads CASSLRGTAQQQYF. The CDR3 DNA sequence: TGTGCCAGCAGCTTGCGGGGGACCGCCCAGCAGCAGTACTTC.

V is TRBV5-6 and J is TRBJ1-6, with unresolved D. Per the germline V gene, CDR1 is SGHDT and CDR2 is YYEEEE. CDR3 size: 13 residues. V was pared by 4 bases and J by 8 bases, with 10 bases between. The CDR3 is CASSLGRDSPLHF. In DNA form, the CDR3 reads TGTGCCAGCAGCCTAGGGAGGGATTCACCCCTCCACTTT.

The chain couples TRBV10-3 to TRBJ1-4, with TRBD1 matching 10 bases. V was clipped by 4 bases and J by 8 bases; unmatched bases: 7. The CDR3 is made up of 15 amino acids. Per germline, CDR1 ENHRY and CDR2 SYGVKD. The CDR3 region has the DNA TGTGCCATCAGTGGTCGACAGGGGGCAAGAGAAAAACTGTTTTTT. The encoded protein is CAISGRQGAREKLFF.

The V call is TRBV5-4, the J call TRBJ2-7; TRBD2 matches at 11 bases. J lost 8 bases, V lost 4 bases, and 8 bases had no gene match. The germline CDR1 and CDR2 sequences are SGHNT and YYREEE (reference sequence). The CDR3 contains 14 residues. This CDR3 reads CASSVTSGRDQQYF. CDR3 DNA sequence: TGTGCCAGCAGCGTCACTAGCGGGAGAGATCAGCAGTACTTC.

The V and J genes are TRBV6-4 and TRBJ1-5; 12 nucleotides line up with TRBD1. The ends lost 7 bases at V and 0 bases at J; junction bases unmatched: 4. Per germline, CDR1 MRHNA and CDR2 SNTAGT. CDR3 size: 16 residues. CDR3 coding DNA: TGTGCCAGCAAGGGACAGGGGGCCTATAGCAATCAGCCCCAGCATTTT. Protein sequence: CASKGQGAYSNQPQHF.

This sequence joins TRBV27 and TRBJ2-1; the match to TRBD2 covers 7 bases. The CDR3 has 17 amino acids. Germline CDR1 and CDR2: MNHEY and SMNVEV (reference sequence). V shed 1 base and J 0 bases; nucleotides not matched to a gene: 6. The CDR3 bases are TGTGCCAGCAGTTTATTGGGCGGGAGTGCCTCCTACAATGAGCAGTTCTTC. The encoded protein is CASSLLGGSASYNEQFF.

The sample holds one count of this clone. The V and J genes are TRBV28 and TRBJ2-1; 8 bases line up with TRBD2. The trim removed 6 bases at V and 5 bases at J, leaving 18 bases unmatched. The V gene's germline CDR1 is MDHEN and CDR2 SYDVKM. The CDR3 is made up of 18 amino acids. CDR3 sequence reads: CASSLLPPGTRNNNEQFF. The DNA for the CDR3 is TGTGCCAGCAGCCTTCTCCCCCCGGGGACTAGGAATAACAATGAGCAGTTCTTC.

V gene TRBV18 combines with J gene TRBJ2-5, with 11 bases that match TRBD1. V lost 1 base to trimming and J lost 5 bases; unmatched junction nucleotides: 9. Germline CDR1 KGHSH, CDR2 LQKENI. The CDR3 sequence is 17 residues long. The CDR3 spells CASSPLPRTGGAETQYF. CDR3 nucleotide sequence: TGTGCCAGCTCACCACTTCCTAGGACAGGGGGCGCGGAGACCCAGTACTTC.